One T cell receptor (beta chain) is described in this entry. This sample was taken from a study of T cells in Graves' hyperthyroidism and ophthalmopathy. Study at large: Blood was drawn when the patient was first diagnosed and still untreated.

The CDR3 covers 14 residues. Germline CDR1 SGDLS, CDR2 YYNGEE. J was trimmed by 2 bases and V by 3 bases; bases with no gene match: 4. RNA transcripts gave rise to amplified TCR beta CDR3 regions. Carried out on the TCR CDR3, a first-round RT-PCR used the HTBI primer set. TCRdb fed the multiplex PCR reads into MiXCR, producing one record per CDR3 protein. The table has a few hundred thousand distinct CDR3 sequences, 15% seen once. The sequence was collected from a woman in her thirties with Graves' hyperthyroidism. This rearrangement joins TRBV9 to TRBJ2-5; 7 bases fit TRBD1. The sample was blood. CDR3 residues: CASSERGQQETQYF. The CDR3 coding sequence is TGTGCCAGCAGCGAGAGGGGGCAGCAAGAGACCCAGTACTTC.